This T cell receptor (beta chain) was captured by sequencing in a study of OX40 agonist ivuxolimab in advanced cancers. Overall study: Patients were dosed with the agonistic anti-OX40 (CD134) antibody ivuxolimab.

The study, taken as a whole, reports: Also showing low normalized T-cell clonal expansion were some of the nonresponders.

After removal of 5 bases from V and 0 bases from J, the junction contained 2 bases not matched to a gene. The germline V gene has CDR1 SGHAT and CDR2 FQDESV (reference sequence). The CDR3 covers 14 residues. With regard to this clone: Its antigen remains unidentified.

Profiled with immunoSEQ multiplex PCR; TCRdb holds only in-frame clones, not every one. This table has tens of thousands of clones, about 85% appearing once. The sample here was CD4+ or CD8+ T cells sorted from blood, taken in a trial of the OX40 agonist ivuxolimab. V and J are TRBV11-1 and TRBJ1-1; 8 positions agree with TRBD1. The origin of this receptor is an adult with an advanced solid tumor such as melanoma, head and neck, liver or kidney cancer. The CDR3 DNA follows: TGTGCCAGCAGCCAGGACAGGGTGAACACTGAAGCTTTCTTT. Protein product: CASSQDRVNTEAFF.